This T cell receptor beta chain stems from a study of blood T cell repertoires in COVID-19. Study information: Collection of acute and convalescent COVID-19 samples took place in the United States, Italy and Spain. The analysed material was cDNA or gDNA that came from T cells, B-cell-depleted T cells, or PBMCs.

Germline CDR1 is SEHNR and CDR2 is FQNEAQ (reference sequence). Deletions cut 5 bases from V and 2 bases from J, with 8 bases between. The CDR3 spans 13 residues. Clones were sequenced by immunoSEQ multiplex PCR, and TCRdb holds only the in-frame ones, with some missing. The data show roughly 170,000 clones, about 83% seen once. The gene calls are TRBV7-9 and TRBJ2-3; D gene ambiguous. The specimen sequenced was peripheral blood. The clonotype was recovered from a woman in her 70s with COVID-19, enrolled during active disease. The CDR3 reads CASSPPYTDTQYF. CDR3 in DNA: TGTGCCAGCAGCCCCCCCTACACAGATACGCAGTATTTT.